This T cell receptor beta chain was recovered during a study of OX40 agonist ivuxolimab in advanced cancers. In the study overall: The costimulatory receptor OX40 (CD134) was targeted by ivuxolimab, a fully human IgG2 agonistic monoclonal antibody. Intravenous ivuxolimab was administered to patients every 2 weeks at six dose levels: 0.01, 0.1, 0.3, 1.5, 3 and 10 mg/kg. Among the roughly 50 dose-escalation patients, roughly 20 had hepatocellular carcinoma, some 15 melanoma, 9 renal cell carcinoma and 9 head and neck cancer. In the dose-escalation cohort, around 80% of patients were male, and the mean age was 60 years with a range of about 20 to 80. Patients were allowed to have had prior anti-PD-1, anti-PD-L1 or anti-CTLA-4 therapy, and roughly 40% of the dose-escalation patients had been treated with checkpoint inhibitors. Partial responses occurred in three dose-escalation patients: two with cutaneous melanoma and one with hepatocellular carcinoma. Peripheral TCRbeta sequencing was intended to test whether TCR sequence diversity was altered and clonal T-cell expansion was caused by ivuxolimab. The paper describes the monotherapy dose-escalation part (N = 52 patients) of the phase I trial of ivuxolimab. Overall study results and their limits: The antigen specificity of the peripheral T cells that underwent clonal expansion was not determined. On average, CD8+ T cells showed more expanded clones than CD4+ T cells after ivuxolimab. In partial responders in the 0.1-3.0 mg/kg groups, normalized peripheral clonal expansion was found to be among the lowest, especially among CD8+ T cells. Low levels of normalized T-cell clonal expansion were also seen in some nonresponding patients. Clonal expansion of both CD4+ and CD8+ blood T cells was observed from baseline to week 6 at doses 0.1 to 3.0 mg/kg.

The trial excluded patients who had a history of autoimmune disease or who were on systemic immunosuppression. In every dose cohort, peripheral blood was drawn for TCR sequencing at baseline, cycle 4 day 1, and cycle 7 day 1. The samples were drawn from a first-in-human, open-label, multicenter phase I dose-escalation trial of ivuxolimab. The trial enrolled adults with locally advanced or metastatic head and neck squamous cell, hepatocellular, melanoma or renal cell carcinoma. Before TCR sequencing, CD4+ T cells and CD8+ T cells from peripheral blood were sorted into separate populations. In the case of this clone: This receptor's antigen is unknown. The sample holds no much larger clone one base away, and base qualities are not on file.

To sequence the TCRbeta CDR3 region, genomic DNA was isolated from the sorted cells. The immunoSEQ Assay was used for sequencing of TCRbeta CDR3 regions. TCRdb stores this immuneACCESS table with in-frame sequences only. Part of the clones is absent; in the studies checked, under half of the shortfall reflects unresolved V genes, and no reason is known for the rest. The sample table contains about 150,000 clones; only one count was recorded for 94% of them. Just over 0.3% of the sample rests with the top ten. V and J are trimmed by 6 bases and 4 bases, and the gene matches miss 27 bases of the junction. Spanning cysteine to phenylalanine, the CDR3 consists of 20 amino acids. Only CDR3 DNA remains: 60 bases, in frame from the first base. Reading the germline V gene gives CDR1 SQVTM and CDR2 ANQGSEA.

The receptor comes from an adult with an advanced solid tumor such as melanoma, head and neck, liver or kidney cancer. The V and J segments used are TRBV29-1 and TRBJ1-2; TRBD1 fits 9 bases in the junction. The specimen was CD4+ or CD8+ T cells sorted from blood, collected in a trial of the OX40 agonist ivuxolimab. CDR3 region: CSVAGSIPGTGSISLYGYTF. The bases are TGCAGCGTCGCCGGCTCAATTCCGGGGACAGGGAGCATATCCCTCTATGGCTACACCTTC.